A single sample is the source of the 24 T cell receptor beta chains below, sequenced in a study of blood T cell repertoires in COVID-19. This table comes from immunoSEQ multiplex PCR, and its TCRdb copy is limited to in-frame clones, with some not included. The sample lists roughly 50,000 clones, roughly four fifths occurring once. Sequenced material: peripheral blood. The receptors shown here come from a woman aged 60-75 years with acute or convalescent COVID-19.

The chain combines TRBV4-1 with TRBJ2-7, with TRBD2 matching over 10 bases. Looked up from germline, CDR1 is MGHRA and CDR2 is YSYEKL. There are 18 residues in the CDR3. V lost 3 bases, J lost 7 bases, and 18 bases stayed unmatched. CDR3 sequence (DNA): TGCGCCAGCAGCCAGACACCTCATTCGGCTAGCGGGAGCAGGGAGCAGTACTTC. Amino acids: CASSQTPHSASGSREQYF.

V and J are TRBV24-1 and TRBJ2-5; unclear D gene. V was cut by 2 bases and J by 2 bases, with 11 bases left in between. The CDR3 runs to 15 residues. Germline values: CDR1 KGHDR, CDR2 SFDVKD. The DNA of the CDR3 is TGTGCCACCAGTGATTCTTTAGACTCACAAGAGACCCAGTACTTC. Amino acids: CATSDSLDSQETQYF.

This clone was recorded once. This chain joins TRBV3-1 (or the pseudogene TRBV3-2) and TRBJ1-6, with TRBD1 matching 10 bases. CDR1 and CDR2 from the germline V gene are LGHDT and YNNKEL (reference sequence). The CDR3 totals 16 residues. Trimming took 8 bases from V and 7 from J; bases not matched to a gene: 11. The CDR3 DNA reads as TGTGCCAGCGTAGGGCGGGACAGGGGAAGAAATTCACCCCTCCACTTT. Translation gives CASVGRDRGRNSPLHF.

This chain uses TRBV19 with TRBJ2-7; TRBD2 might be the D (7 bases). The CDR3 is 14 residues long. Germline CDR1 is LNHDA and CDR2 is SQIVND (reference sequence). V gave up 2 bases and J gave up 3 bases, with 11 bases separating them. Here the CDR3 DNA reads TGTGCCAGTAGTATAAGGGGGGGCGACTACGAGCAGTACTTC. It is translated as CASSIRGGDYEQYF.

This chain links TRBV7-6 with TRBJ1-4; 9 bases line up with TRBD1. The germline V gene encodes CDR1 SGHVS and CDR2 FNYEAQ. V shed 0 bases, J shed 5 bases, and the junction held 10 bases outside the gene matches. The CDR3 is 18 amino acids. CDR3 region: CASSLASIIGTGNEKLFF. In DNA form, the CDR3 reads TGTGCCAGCAGCTTAGCGTCGATTATCGGGACAGGGAATGAAAAACTGTTTTTT.

V is TRBV7-9 and J is TRBJ1-5; TRBD1 agrees at 8 bases. V shed 5 bases and J 2 bases; nucleotides not matched to a gene: 8. Germline assignment: CDR1 SEHNR and CDR2 FQNEAQ (reference sequence). The CDR3 contains 16 residues. CDR3 DNA: TGTGCCAGCAGCCGCGCGGGACAGGTTGGCAATCAGCCCCAGCATTTT. Protein sequence: CASSRAGQVGNQPQHF.

The CDR3: CASSFRLAGGQDTQYF. The CDR3 nucleotides are TGTGCCAGCAGCTTCCGTTTAGCGGGGGGGCAAGATACGCAGTATTTT. The genes are TRBV9 and TRBJ2-3; TRBD2 aligns across 11 bases. Germline loops: CDR1 SGDLS, CDR2 YYNGEE. This CDR3 is 16 amino acids long. The trim removed 4 bases at V and 5 bases at J, leaving 9 bases unmatched.

The chain carries TRBV28 and TRBJ1-2; no firm D call. The CDR3 runs 15 residues. Trimming shortened V by 6 bases and J by 5 bases, and 19 bases separated the two germline ends. CDR1 and CDR2 from the germline V gene are MDHEN and SYDVKM. The CDR3 reads CASSPWGGAEYGYTF. As DNA, the CDR3 is TGTGCCAGCAGCCCCTGGGGAGGAGCGGAATATGGCTACACCTTC.

The gene calls are TRBV4-1 and TRBJ2-2; possibly TRBD2 for D (5 bases). Germline lookup yields CDR1 MGHRA and CDR2 YSYEKL. Trimming took off 0 bases at V and 3 bases at J, with 11 bases between the two ends. The CDR3 is 16 amino acids. The CDR3: CASSQEGGLHTGELFF. CDR3 sequence (DNA): TGCGCCAGCAGCCAAGAGGGCGGGTTACACACCGGGGAGCTGTTTTTT.

V and J are TRBV6-2 or TRBV6-3 and TRBJ2-1; 11 bases fit TRBD2. This CDR3 is 16 amino acids long. Germline loops: CDR1 MNHEY, CDR2 SVGEGT. J gave up 6 bases and V 5 bases, and 9 bases lay outside the gene matches. The CDR3 nucleotides read TGTGCCAGCAGTGACACGACTAGCGGGAACTTCAATGAGCAGTTCTTC. Its translation: CASSDTTSGNFNEQFF.

The genes are TRBV14 and TRBJ1-1; 7 bases are a match to TRBD1. This CDR3 is built from 13 residues. Germline V gene lookup returns CDR1 SGHDN and CDR2 FVKESK. Trimming removed 4 bases from V and 11 bases from J; junction bases left unmatched: 10. The CDR3, as DNA: TGTGCCAGCAGCCCAGGGACAGCCGGGAGCGCTTTCTTT. Encoded protein: CASSPGTAGSAFF.

This chain uses TRBV5-1 with TRBJ2-1; 10 nucleotides align to TRBD1. The CDR3 is 16 residues long. V trimming: 2 bases; J trimming: 7 bases; junction bases outside the gene matches: 9. CDR1 SGHRS and CDR2 YFSETQ come from the germline V gene. Here the CDR3 reads CASSFDPGQGENEQFF. CDR3 nucleotide sequence: TGCGCCAGCAGCTTTGACCCAGGACAGGGGGAGAATGAGCAGTTCTTC.

The J gene is TRBJ1-2, the V gene TRBV18; perhaps TRBD1 as D (5 bases). This CDR3 contains 14 residues. Germline lookup yields CDR1 KGHSH and CDR2 LQKENI. V lost 3 bases, J lost 6 bases, and 14 bases lay in between. The CDR3 DNA reads as TGTGCCAGCTCACCTAATTTAGGGGAGGATGGCTACACCTTC. It codes for CASSPNLGEDGYTF.

The chain is built from TRBV5-1 and TRBJ1-1, with D tentatively TRBD1 (5 bases). The CDR3 is 14 residues long. Germline V gives CDR1 SGHRS, CDR2 YFSETQ. The V end was cut by 2 bases, the J end by 3 bases, with 11 bases between. The CDR3: CASSLGRAYTEAFF. The CDR3 coding sequence is TGCGCCAGCAGCTTAGGCAGGGCCTACACTGAAGCTTTCTTT.

This clone was counted between two and nine times. V usage is TRBV11-2 and J usage is TRBJ2-1; 9 bases are a match to TRBD2. CDR1 is SGHAT, CDR2 FQNNGV, per germline. J was trimmed by 7 bases and V by 5 bases; bases with no gene match: 6. The CDR3 length is 14 residues. CDR3 bases: TGTGCCAGCAGCCCTACTCTAGCGGGGAATGAGCAGTTCTTC. Amino acid sequence: CASSPTLAGNEQFF.

This rearrangement joins TRBV6-5 to TRBJ1-5; D possibly corresponds to TRBD1 (5 bases). Germline-derived CDR1 and CDR2 are MNHEY and SVGAGI. The CDR3 has 14 amino acids. V gave up 6 bases and J gave up 1 base, with 10 bases separating them. CDR3 region: CASRGRGSNQPQHF. For the CDR3, the DNA is TGTGCCAGCAGGGGGAGGGGAAGCAATCAGCCCCAGCATTTT.

The rearrangement links TRBV2 to TRBJ2-1; D possibly corresponds to TRBD2 (5 bases). CDR1 and CDR2 (germline): SNHLY, FYNNEI. V shed 4 bases and J shed 0 bases, with 10 bases lying between them. This CDR3 is built from 15 residues. The CDR3 DNA reads TGTGCCAGCAGTGCCAGCGGTAGCTCCTACAATGAGCAGTTCTTC. It translates to CASSASGSSYNEQFF. Variable domain in full (rest from reference TRBV2 and TRBJ2-1): EPEVTQTPSHQVTQMGQEVILRCVPISNHLYFYWYRQILGQKVEFLVSFYNNEISEKSEIFDDQFSVERPDGSNFTLKIRSTKLEDSAMYFCASSASGSSYNEQFFGPGTRLTVL.

V is TRBV11-3 and J is TRBJ2-3; D perhaps matches TRBD1 (5 bases). Looked up from germline, CDR1 is SGHNT and CDR2 is YENEEA. There are 13 residues in the CDR3. Trimming removed 5 bases from V and 1 base from J, with 7 bases in between. This chain's CDR3 is CASSGHGTDTQYF. CDR3 DNA: TGTGCCAGCAGCGGACACGGCACAGATACGCAGTATTTT.

This chain links TRBV4-1 with TRBJ2-3; 8 bases agree with TRBD1. The J segment lost 2 bases and the V segment lost 5 bases, leaving 9 bases of the junction unmatched. The germline CDR1 and CDR2 sequences are MGHRA and YSYEKL. The CDR3 is made up of 16 amino acids. The CDR3: CASSKLDRVTTDTQYF. The CDR3 DNA reads TGCGCCAGCAGCAAACTGGACAGGGTAACCACAGATACGCAGTATTTT.

This clone was observed a handful of times. The V gene is TRBV15, the J gene TRBJ1-2, with a possible D match to TRBD1 (6 bases). Looked up from germline, CDR1 is LNHNV and CDR2 is YYDKDF (reference sequence). The germline V and J ends were trimmed by 0 bases and 7 bases, with 12 bases remaining between them. CDR3 length: 14 amino acids. The CDR3 nucleotides are TGTGCCACCAGCAGAGAGGGGGGGCCGGTTGGCTACACCTTC. It encodes CATSREGGPVGYTF.

V is TRBV7-3 and J is TRBJ1-1; D remains unclear. The germline V and J ends were trimmed by 2 bases and 7 bases, with 14 bases remaining between them. Germline CDR1 and CDR2: SGHTA and FQGTGA. The CDR3 contains 14 residues. CDR3 sequence reads: CASSLSLDSGEAFF. The CDR3 DNA follows: TGTGCCAGCAGCTTATCCTTGGATTCGGGTGAAGCTTTCTTT.

This clone showed up just a few times. CDR3 sequence reads: CASSQDIEPREQFF. The CDR3 DNA reads TGTGCCAGCAGCCAAGATATCGAACCTCGGGAGCAGTTCTTC. V usage is TRBV14 and J usage is TRBJ2-1; D not resolved. The CDR3 loop spans 14 amino acids. Looked up from germline, CDR1 is SGHDN and CDR2 is FVKESK. Trimming pared 0 bases from V and 10 bases from J, leaving 13 bases between.

V is TRBV5-5 and J is TRBJ1-5, with D unclear. Trimming removed 1 base at V and 5 bases at J, with 7 bases between. Germline lookup yields CDR1 SGHKS and CDR2 YYEKEE (reference sequence). The CDR3 runs 13 residues. CDR3 residues: CASSLNEYQPQHF. The CDR3 DNA follows: TGTGCCAGCAGCTTGAATGAGTATCAGCCCCAGCATTTT.

The rearrangement uses TRBV5-6 and TRBJ1-2; TRBD1 matches 8 bases. Germline V lookup: CDR1 SGHDT, CDR2 YYEEEE. J was trimmed by 3 bases and V by 4 bases; bases with no gene match: 8. The CDR3 contains 15 residues. The CDR3 DNA reads TGTGCCAGCAGCGCAAACCCAGGGGGCGACTATGGCTACACCTTC. Its translation is CASSANPGGDYGYTF.